This T cell receptor beta chain was sequenced in a study of post-analysis software for immune sequencing data. From germline, CDR1 is LGHNA and CDR2 YSLEER. This CDR3 has 16 residues. Trimming removed 0 bases at V and 5 bases at J, with 16 bases between. cDNA libraries for TCR beta contained unique molecular identifiers. TCRdb independently ran MiXCR on the PCR reads; one entry per CDR3 protein. Of about 400,000 distinct CDR3 sequences detected, less than 35% appear once; the ten largest clones hold roughly an eighth. A note on this clonotype: Antigen specificity is unknown.

Study results and caveats: When compared against controls, multiple sclerosis patients showed significantly lower normalized Chao1 diversity. There were five or six TRBV segments more frequent in patients than controls, and TRBV5-6, TRBV5-1 and TRBV20-1 were among them.

Sequenced: blood. V is TRBV4-3 and J is TRBJ2-5; D unresolved. The TCR was taken from a girl aged 5-17 years with multiple sclerosis. The CDR3 nucleotides are TGCGCCAGCAGCCAAGATCCATCGTCTAGTCACGAGACCCAGTACTTC. Encoded protein: CASSQDPSSSHETQYF.